Listed below are T cell receptor beta chains from one sample, sequenced in a study of CD8 T cells in Susac syndrome. TCRdb reprocessed the immunoSEQ multiplex PCR reads with MiXCR, giving one entry per CDR3 protein. The data hold about 240,000 distinct CDR3 sequences, with 90% to 97% observed a single time. The sequenced sample was CD4+ T cells from PBMCs. All receptors derive from a human donor with Susac syndrome. Each CDR3 is given with its conserved first and last residue. The D gene is left open where the match is weak. Some rows have no size entry. The others give once, few or many, or a class for an expanded clone.

TRBV23-1	TRBD1	.	TRBJ1-1	TGCGCCAGCAGTCACCCGTCGACAGGGTCGAACACTGAAGCCTTCTTT	CASSHPSTGSNTEAFF
TRBV6-5	.	once	TRBJ1-2	TGTGCCAGCAGTTACTCCAGTGCGGGCACCCTGTTGGGCTATGGCTACACCTTC	CASSYSSAGTLLGYGYTF
TRBV11-2	.	.	TRBJ2-7	TGTGCCAGCAGCTTAGGTTTCGGCGAGCAGTACTTC	CASSLGFGEQYF
TRBV20-1	.	.	TRBJ2-5	TGCAGTGCTCTTCTCGCAGCAGGTGGTACCCAGTACTTC	CSALLAAGGTQYF
TRBV28	.	.	TRBJ1-1	TGTGCCAGCCACGGGGGGGGGCGTAACACTGAAGCTTTCTTT	CASHGGGRNTEAFF
TRBV20-1	.	.	TRBJ1-2	TGCAGTGCTACCAGATTTGAAGGCTACACCTTC	CSATRFEGYTF
TRBV4-1	TRBD2	.	TRBJ2-7	TGCGCCAGCAGCCAAACTAGGGGACTAGCGGGAGGCTCCTACGAGCAGTACTTC	CASSQTRGLAGGSYEQYF
TRBV4-2	TRBD2	.	TRBJ2-7	TGTGCCAGCAGAGCTAGCGGGTCCGAGCAGTACTTC	CASRASGSEQYF
TRBV20-1	.	.	TRBJ2-1	TGCAGTGCTAGGATCCCTGGGGCACGGGTGCGTGGCAATGAGCAGTTCTTC	CSARIPGARVRGNEQFF
TRBV12-3/TRBV12-4	.	.	TRBJ2-3	TGTGCCAGCACCTTTACCAGGGTCGAGCGCACAGATACGCAGTATTTT	CASTFTRVERTDTQYF
TRBV7-9	.	.	TRBJ2-7	TGTGCCAGCAGCCCCCGGGACAATATCTACGAGCAGTACTTC	CASSPRDNIYEQYF
TRBV14	TRBD2	.	TRBJ2-1	TGTGCCAGCAGCCCAAGGGGTGTAGCGGGAGCTTCCTACAATGAGCAGTTCTTC	CASSPRGVAGASYNEQFF
TRBV11-1	.	.	TRBJ2-6	TGTGCCAGCAGCTTTCTCGGGAATGGGGCCAACGTCCTGACTTTC	CASSFLGNGANVLTF
TRBV5-1	TRBD1	.	TRBJ1-2	TGCGCCAGCAGCGAAGCGGACAGGGGAAACTATGGCTACACCTTC	CASSEADRGNYGYTF
TRBV6-5	.	.	TRBJ1-2	TGTGCCAGCAGTTACGGCAGGGACCCACCGGGGTTCTATGGCTACACCTTC	CASSYGRDPPGFYGYTF
TRBV12-3/TRBV12-4	TRBD2	.	TRBJ2-7	TGTGCCAGCAGTGATAGCGGGAGGGCCAATAACTACGAGCAGTACTTC	CASSDSGRANNYEQYF
TRBV29-1	.	.	TRBJ1-5	TGCAGCGTTGGGGTAGGGGAGGGTCAGCCCCAGCATTTT	CSVGVGEGQPQHF
TRBV4-1	.	.	TRBJ1-3	TGCGCCAGCAGCCAAGAGGGAGCACCGGTTGGAAACACCATATATTTT	CASSQEGAPVGNTIYF
TRBV7-2	.	.	TRBJ2-7	TGTGCCAGCAGCTTAGAATGGCAAACCTACGAGCAGTACTTC	CASSLEWQTYEQYF
TRBV29-1	.	.	TRBJ2-3	TGCAGCTATCTACAAACTACAGGGTCAGATACGCAGTATTTT	CSYLQTTGSDTQYF
TRBV20-1	.	.	TRBJ2-1	TGCAGTGCTAGAAAGGCGGGAGAGCAGTTCTTC	CSARKAGEQFF
TRBV13	.	.	TRBJ2-1	TGTGCCAGCAGCTTATACGGCCAGGGGCAACTCAATGAGCAGTTCTTC	CASSLYGQGQLNEQFF
TRBV6-5	.	.	TRBJ1-2	TGTGCCAGCAGCTCTCTGGAGGGAGTAAGAGGCTACACCTTC	CASSSLEGVRGYTF
TRBV28	.	.	TRBJ2-7	TGTGCCAGCAGTTTAACTATGGTCTACGAGCAGTACTTC	CASSLTMVYEQYF
TRBV4-1	.	.	TRBJ1-1	TGCGCCAGCAGCCAAGACGGCAGCTCTGAAGCTTTCTTT	CASSQDGSSEAFF
TRBV5-1	TRBD2	.	TRBJ2-1	TGCGCCAGCACCACCGGGACTATCTACAATGAGCAGTTCTTC	CASTTGTIYNEQFF
TRBV7-3	.	few	TRBJ2-1	TGTGCCAGCAGTTCGGGCGGCAATGAGCAGTTCTTC	CASSSGGNEQFF
TRBV20-1	TRBD2	.	TRBJ2-5	TGCAGTGTGGGACTAGCCCAAGAGACCCAGTACTTC	CSVGLAQETQYF
TRBV13	.	.	TRBJ1-5	TGTGCCAGCAGCTTATTGTATCAGCCCCAGCATTTT	CASSLLYQPQHF
TRBV28	TRBD2	once	TRBJ2-1	TGTGCCACCGTCAGCGGGAGCGCTACCAATGAGCAGTTCTTC	CATVSGSATNEQFF
TRBV20-1	TRBD1	.	TRBJ2-7	TGCAGTGCTGGGTCTCGGGACAGCAAGAGCTCCTACGAGCAGTACTTC	CSAGSRDSKSSYEQYF
TRBV29-1	.	once	TRBJ1-1	TGCAGCGTTGTGGTTCCGAGAACCAGGAACACTGAAGCTTTCTTT	CSVVVPRTRNTEAFF
TRBV18	.	.	TRBJ2-5	TGTGCCAGCTCACCACCGACGGGGGAAGAGACCCAGTACTTC	CASSPPTGEETQYF
TRBV10-3	.	.	TRBJ1-3	TGTGCCATCAGTGAGTCGAGGCAGCGGATCTCTGGAAACACCATATATTTT	CAISESRQRISGNTIYF
TRBV4-1	TRBD2	.	TRBJ2-3	TGCGCCAGCAGCCAGGAACGTAGCGGGAGTTGGGATACGCAGTATTTT	CASSQERSGSWDTQYF
TRBV19	.	.	TRBJ2-5	TGTGCCAGTACCCGAGGGACCGCGGGTCAAGAGACCCAGTACTTC	CASTRGTAGQETQYF
TRBV7-9	TRBD2	.	TRBJ2-1	TGTGCCAGCAGCTCCTCCGGGCTAGCGGGAGAACCCTACAATGAGCAGTTCTTC	CASSSSGLAGEPYNEQFF
TRBV5-1	TRBD2	.	TRBJ2-7	TGCGCCAGCAGCTTGGTGTTAGCGGGAGAATACGAGCAGTACTTC	CASSLVLAGEYEQYF
TRBV11-2	.	.	TRBJ2-1	TGTGCCAGCAGCTTAGATCAGTACAATGAGCAGTTCTTC	CASSLDQYNEQFF
TRBV18	.	.	TRBJ2-3	TGTGCCAGCTCCCCCCTAGAAGCAGATACGCAGTATTTT	CASSPLEADTQYF
TRBV29-1	.	.	TRBJ2-2	TGCAGCGCCAAGGGCACCGGGGAGCTGTTTTTT	CSAKGTGELFF
TRBV19	TRBD1	.	TRBJ1-5	TGTGCCAGTACCCCGTCGGGGACAGGGATGGGTTGGCAGCCCCAGCATTTT	CASTPSGTGMGWQPQHF
TRBV29-1	.	.	TRBJ1-2	TGCAGCGTTGAGCAAAATTATGGCTACACCTTC	CSVEQNYGYTF
TRBV4-2	TRBD1	.	TRBJ1-4	TGTGCCAGCAGCCTCTCGTCGGGGACAGGGGACGAAAAACTGTTTTTT	CASSLSSGTGDEKLFF
TRBV20-1	.	.	TRBJ2-1	TGCAGTGCCCTTTCCGATGAGCAGTTCTTC	CSALSDEQFF
TRBV2	.	.	TRBJ1-1	TGTGCCAGCAGTCCACAGGACACTGAAGCTTTCTTT	CASSPQDTEAFF
TRBV12-3/TRBV12-4	.	.	TRBJ2-7	TGTGCCAGCAACCCCGACGGGCAGGCCTACGAGCAGTACTTC	CASNPDGQAYEQYF
TRBV3-1	TRBD2	.	TRBJ2-2	TGTGCCAGCAGCCGATTGACTAGCGGGACATCCGGGGAGCTGTTTTTT	CASSRLTSGTSGELFF
TRBV12-3/TRBV12-4	TRBD1	.	TRBJ2-1	TGTGCCAGCAGTCCACGGGGGACAGGGGATGAGCAGTTCTTC	CASSPRGTGDEQFF
TRBV6-2/TRBV6-3	TRBD1	.	TRBJ1-5	TGTGCCAGCAGTTACAGGGACAGACCCAATCAGCCCCAGCATTTT	CASSYRDRPNQPQHF
TRBV20-1	TRBD1	.	TRBJ1-5	TGCAGTGCTGGAAAACCGGGACAGGGGAATCAGCCCCAGCATTTT	CSAGKPGQGNQPQHF
TRBV29-1	.	.	TRBJ1-2	TGCAGCGTTGCCCTCTTGGCCGGCTATGGCTACACCTTC	CSVALLAGYGYTF
TRBV25-1	.	.	TRBJ2-7	TGTGCCAGCAGTGGACCGACGAGATACGAGCAGTACTTC	CASSGPTRYEQYF
TRBV7-7	TRBD2	.	TRBJ2-1	TGTGCTAGCAGCACTAGCGGGAGCTCCTACAATGAGCAGTTCTTC	CASSTSGSSYNEQFF
TRBV27	TRBD1	.	TRBJ2-2	TGTGCCAGCAGTTACGGGACAGGGAACACCGGGGAGCTGTTTTTT	CASSYGTGNTGELFF
TRBV20-1	.	once	TRBJ2-7	TGCAGTGCTAGCGGGAGTCCCTACGAGCAGTACTTC	CSASGSPYEQYF
TRBV11-3	.	.	TRBJ2-1	TGTGCCAGCAGCGTAGGTGGGGATATGAATGAGCAGTTCTTC	CASSVGGDMNEQFF
TRBV20-1	.	.	TRBJ1-3	TGCAGTGCTAGAGACAGAAACTCTGGAAACACCATATATTTT	CSARDRNSGNTIYF
TRBV18	TRBD1	.	TRBJ1-2	TGTGCCAGCTCACCATCCGGGACAGCCGACTACACCTTC	CASSPSGTADYTF